The 14 T cell receptor beta chains reported below all come from one sample, sequenced in a study of blood T cell repertoires in COVID-19. Assay: immunoSEQ multiplex PCR; the TCRdb copy retains only in-frame clones and omits some. The repertoire holds approximately 160,000 clones, with 84% as singletons. The sample comprised peripheral blood. The receptor source for this set is a middle-aged man who had recovered from COVID-19.

V is TRBV9 and J is TRBJ2-3; D not resolved. The CDR3 consists of 13 residues. Germline V CDR1 and CDR2: SGDLS, YYNGEE. Trimming took 2 bases from V and 0 from J, leaving 4 bases between them. The CDR3 coding sequence is TGTGCCAGCAGCGTTATTAGCACAGATACGCAGTATTTT. Translating it yields CASSVISTDTQYF.

This chain uses TRBV12-5 with TRBJ1-6; a possible D gene is TRBD1 (6 bases). The CDR3 spans 13 residues. The V end was cut by 11 bases, the J end by 9 bases, with 17 bases between. Per the germline V gene, CDR1 is LGHNT and CDR2 is FRNRAP. This CDR3 is CAPWTAFPSPLHF. The CDR3 nucleotides are TGTGCTCCTTGGACAGCTTTTCCTTCACCCCTCCACTTT.

The chain links TRBV20-1 to TRBJ2-7; perhaps TRBD2 as D (5 bases). Trimming took 3 bases from V and 1 from J, leaving 10 bases between them. The CDR3 consists of 13 residues. Germline lookup yields CDR1 DFQATT and CDR2 SNEGSKA (reference sequence). The CDR3 bases are TGCAGTGCTAGTCCTACGGGGTCCTACGAGCAGTACTTC. Its translation is CSASPTGSYEQYF.

The chain carries TRBV20-1 and TRBJ1-1; D call uncertain. The germline V gene has CDR1 DFQATT and CDR2 SNEGSKA (reference sequence). CDR3 size: 11 residues. The V end lost 5 bases, the J end lost 0 bases, and 4 bases lay between the germline ends. CDR3 in amino acids: CSAPMNTEAFF. The CDR3 nucleotides are TGCAGTGCTCCTATGAACACTGAAGCTTTCTTT.

The gene calls are TRBV11-3 and TRBJ1-2; the D gene is possibly TRBD1 (6 bases). With 4 bases removed from V and 4 bases from J, the gap between germline ends came to 13 bases. The CDR3 has 14 residues. The germline CDR1 and CDR2 sequences are SGHNT and YENEEA. CDR3: CASSSTGILYGYTF. As DNA, the CDR3 is TGTGCCAGCAGCTCTACAGGGATCCTCTATGGCTACACCTTC.

V is TRBV4-2 and J is TRBJ2-3; 8 bases match TRBD1. The V gene end was trimmed by 4 bases and the J gene end by 6 bases; junction bases not matched to a gene: 6. The germline V gene has CDR1 LGHNA and CDR2 YNFKEQ. The length of the CDR3 is 14 residues. The CDR3 DNA reads TGTGCCAGCAGCCTCGGACAGGGTTCGGATACGCAGTATTTT. As protein: CASSLGQGSDTQYF.

The gene calls are TRBV19 and TRBJ2-1, with 12 bases aligning to TRBD2. The J segment lost 6 bases and the V segment lost 4 bases, leaving 4 bases of the junction unmatched. CDR1 and CDR2 from the germline V gene are LNHDA and SQIVND (reference sequence). The CDR3 length is 15 residues. The CDR3 region has the DNA TGTGCCAGTAGTAAACTAGCGGGAGGTCCCAATGAGCAGTTCTTC. Its protein is CASSKLAGGPNEQFF.

This clone showed up just once. This sequence joins TRBV5-6 and TRBJ1-1; the D is unclear. Per the germline V gene, CDR1 is SGHDT and CDR2 is YYEEEE. This CDR3 has 13 residues. Trimming took off 0 bases at V and 3 bases at J, with 6 bases between the two ends. CDR3 nucleotides: TGTGCCAGCAGCTTGGGGAGCGACACTGAAGCTTTCTTT. It is translated as CASSLGSDTEAFF.

The chain employs TRBV4-3 and TRBJ2-1; D is ambiguous. CDR3 length equals 16 residues. CDR1 LGHNA and CDR2 YSLEER come from the germline V gene. V shed 0 bases and J shed 7 bases, with 16 bases lying between them. Here the CDR3 DNA reads TGCGCCAGCAGCCAAGAGACTCAAATTACGGATAATGAGCAGTTCTTC. Translation: CASSQETQITDNEQFF.

CDR3 bases: TGCGCCAGCAGCCAACCAACAGGGGAACTCGAGCAGTACTTC. It yields the protein CASSQPTGELEQYF. The chain combines TRBV4-3 with TRBJ2-7; the match to TRBD1 covers 7 bases. The ends lost 2 bases at V and 6 bases at J; junction bases unmatched: 7. Germline V gene sequence: CDR1 LGHNA, CDR2 YSLEER. The CDR3 totals 14 residues.

The CDR3: CAIASGIVQYF. As DNA, the CDR3 is TGTGCCATCGCTAGCGGGATAGTGCAGTACTTC. The chain is built from TRBV10-3 and TRBJ2-7, with TRBD2 matching 9 bases. The germline V gene encodes CDR1 ENHRY and CDR2 SYGVKD. The CDR3 runs 11 residues. The ends lost 8 bases at V and 9 bases at J; junction bases unmatched: 5.

The chain uses TRBV4-2 and TRBJ2-7, with TRBD1 identical over 9 bases. V lost 3 bases and J lost 4; bases outside the gene matches: 10. Per germline, CDR1 LGHNA and CDR2 YNFKEQ. CDR3 size: 16 residues. This CDR3 reads CASSHPPDRGAYEQYF. The DNA for the CDR3 is TGTGCCAGCAGCCACCCCCCGGACAGGGGAGCATACGAGCAGTACTTC.

The chain has TRBV11-2 and TRBJ2-5; 12 bases agree with TRBD2. The germline V gene encodes CDR1 SGHAT and CDR2 FQNNGV. The CDR3 spans 17 residues. J was trimmed by 5 bases and V by 5 bases; bases with no gene match: 12. Here the CDR3 reads CASSQPPLAGGPETQYF. For the CDR3, the DNA is TGTGCCAGCAGCCAACCCCCTCTAGCGGGAGGGCCGGAGACCCAGTACTTC.

The sample holds one count of this clone. The chain is built from TRBV7-2 and TRBJ1-2; D may be TRBD1 (5 bases). CDR1 and CDR2 from the germline V gene are SGHTA and FQGNSA. The CDR3 runs 16 residues. The ends were cut back, 3 bases at V and 2 bases at J, with 16 bases in the middle. The CDR3 DNA reads TGTGCCAGCAGCTTGGGGCGGAGGGAAGGAAACTATGGCTACACCTTC. Residues: CASSLGRREGNYGYTF.